These T cell receptor beta chains were read from a single sample in a study of identical twins. TCRdb ran MiXCR on the 5' RACE reads and lists one entry per CDR3 protein. The table lists 200,000 to 250,000 distinct CDR3 sequences, 6% to 8.5% of them singletons. This sample also appeared in a second study, on yellow fever vaccine responses in identical twins.

The sample consisted of CD8+ T cells sorted from blood. The receptors shown here come from a woman younger than 35 in good health. CDR3s leave out the opening cysteine and the closing phenylalanine or tryptophan.

V: TRBV6-1; CDR3: ASSAPLAGGLETQY
V: TRBV6-5; CDR3: ASSLTTGYNEQF
V: TRBV11-2; CDR3: ASSFTRYSSYNEQF
V: TRBV7-6; CDR3: ASSPRTGGISLSGNTIY
V: TRBV4-2; CDR3: AATGGGGYGYT
V: TRBV28; CDR3: ASSLSVLAGGEQF
V: TRBV29-1; CDR3: SGMTGTSGSLYEQF
V: TRBV28; CDR3: ASSSGLAGEDEQF
V: TRBV24-1; CDR3: ATTGSGSGTDTQY
V: TRBV20-1; CDR3: SDIRGLNNGYT
V: TRBV20-1; CDR3: SASRTGGYPADTQY
V: TRBV28; CDR3: ASSLFPLALRYEQY
V: TRBV14; CDR3: ASSQGRSLAKNIQY
V: TRBV7-9; CDR3: ASSPTSGRSREQY
V: TRBV20-1; CDR3: SATTGLGADSSETQY
V: TRBV25-1; CDR3: ASSLWGGGREQY
V: TRBV29-1; CDR3: SVELDEVPRNEQF
V: TRBV5-1; CDR3: ASSDDTLGPQETQY
V: TRBV3-1; CDR3: ASSHRTAYQETQY
V: TRBV10-3; CDR3: AISPEGEQY
V: TRBV3-1; CDR3: ASSQDRVGLQETQY
V: TRBV20-1; CDR3: SALYVDEQY
V: TRBV6-2/TRBV6-3; CDR3: ASSYPRRDGANVLT
V: TRBV2; CDR3: ASSDGAGGNYGYT
V: TRBV28; CDR3: ASSFTPPPRGQGTGELF
V: TRBV4-1; CDR3: ASSLNPGPSYNEQF
V: TRBV6-4; CDR3: ASSEQGGEVWGNEQF
V: TRBV24-1; CDR3: ATSHGGSGTEAF
V: TRBV6-1; CDR3: ASITAPSSTDTQY
V: TRBV6-5; CDR3: ASSLGAGLQETQY
V: TRBV6-4; CDR3: ASSDSGHGAGELF
V: TRBV11-3; CDR3: ASSSTPYNEQF
V: TRBV7-2; CDR3: ASSGITRTSGEEHPNTGELF
V: TRBV5-1; CDR3: ASSATGRTNEKLF
V: TRBV7-6; CDR3: ASSPRTGSVTEAF
V: TRBV29-1; CDR3: SVVRSDAPYNEQF
V: TRBV7-3; CDR3: ASSLAGNRDTEAF
V: TRBV15; CDR3: ATSRPGTGNYGYT
V: TRBV12-3/TRBV12-4; CDR3: ASAYYGAGETQY
V: TRBV27; CDR3: ASRPPISGGGLTGELF
V: TRBV6-2/TRBV6-3; CDR3: ASSPGQASNEKLF
V: TRBV28; CDR3: ASSYGSFYEQY
V: TRBV28; CDR3: ASRMPPVSGREYEQY
V: TRBV12-3/TRBV12-4; CDR3: ASSSTGQTITYNEQF
V: TRBV14; CDR3: ASSQKGADRGLYNEQF
V: TRBV7-9; CDR3: ASSLGRNTDTQY
V: TRBV3-1; CDR3: ASSRAGNYNEQF
V: TRBV11-2; CDR3: ASSLGNGGSNNEQF
V: TRBV28; CDR3: ASSQDSTEAF
V: TRBV12-3/TRBV12-4; CDR3: ASSDEQLTDTQY
V: TRBV14; CDR3: ASSQDLPTGYANTGELF
V: TRBV12-3/TRBV12-4; CDR3: ASSLQHSNQPQH
V: TRBV20-1; CDR3: SARSRALSYEQY
V: TRBV27; CDR3: ASSHTSGAYNEQF
V: TRBV19; CDR3: ASSSSAGGELF